Described below is a single T cell receptor beta chain sequence and its context. The sample belongs to a study of blood T cell repertoires in COVID-19. Overall study: Whether acute or convalescent, the COVID-19 samples came from the United States, Italy and Spain. Sample material is recorded as cDNA or gDNA derived from T cells, B-cell-depleted T cells, or PBMCs.

Under the authors' procedure: Amplification of reference gene primers was used by the study to estimate nucleated cell counts. Sequencing was performed with immunoSEQ multiplex PCR; in TCRdb, only in-frame clones are kept and a portion is missing. Clone size and the V and J calls come from that table; the DNA yielded D and trimming. This sample carries about 85,000 clones, around nine tenths of them seen once, and the ten largest clones take about 4.4%. CDR3 length equals 15 residues. V was trimmed by 4 bases and J by 0 bases, leaving 11 bases between them. The germline V gene encodes CDR1 SEHNR and CDR2 FQNEAQ (reference sequence).

The clonotype comes from a woman of 80 years or more with acute or convalescent COVID-19. The V gene is TRBV7-9, the J gene TRBJ2-3; D may be TRBD1 (5 bases). The specimen was peripheral blood. The CDR3 DNA is TGTGCCAGCAGCTCCACTGGGGCTAGCACAGATACGCAGTATTTT. This translates into CASSSTGASTDTQYF.